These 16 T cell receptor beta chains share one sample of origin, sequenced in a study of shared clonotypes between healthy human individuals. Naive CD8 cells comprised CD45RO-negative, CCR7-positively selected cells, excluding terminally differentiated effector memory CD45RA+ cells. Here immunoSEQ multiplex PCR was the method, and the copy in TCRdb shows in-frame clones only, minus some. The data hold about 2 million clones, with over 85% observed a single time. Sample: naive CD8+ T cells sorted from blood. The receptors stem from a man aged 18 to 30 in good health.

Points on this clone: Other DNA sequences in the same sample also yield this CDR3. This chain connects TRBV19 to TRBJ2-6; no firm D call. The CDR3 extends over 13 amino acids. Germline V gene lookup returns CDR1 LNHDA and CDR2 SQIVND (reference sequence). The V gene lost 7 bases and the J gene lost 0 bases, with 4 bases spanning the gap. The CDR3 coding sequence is TGTGCCAGTACGTACTCTGGGGCCAACGTCCTGACTTTC. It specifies CASTYSGANVLTF.

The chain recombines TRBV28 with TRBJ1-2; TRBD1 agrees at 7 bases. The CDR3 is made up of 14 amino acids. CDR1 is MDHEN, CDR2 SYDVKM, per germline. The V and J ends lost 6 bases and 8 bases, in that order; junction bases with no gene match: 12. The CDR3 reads CASSAGTDLGGYTF. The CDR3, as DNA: TGTGCCAGCAGCGCCGGGACAGACTTGGGGGGCTACACCTTC.

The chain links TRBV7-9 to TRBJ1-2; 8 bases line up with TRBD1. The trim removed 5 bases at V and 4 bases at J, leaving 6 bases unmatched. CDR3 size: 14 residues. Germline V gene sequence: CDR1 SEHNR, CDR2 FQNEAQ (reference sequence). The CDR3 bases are TGTGCCAGCAGCCTGGGACAGGAGCTCTATGGCTACACCTTC. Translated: CASSLGQELYGYTF.

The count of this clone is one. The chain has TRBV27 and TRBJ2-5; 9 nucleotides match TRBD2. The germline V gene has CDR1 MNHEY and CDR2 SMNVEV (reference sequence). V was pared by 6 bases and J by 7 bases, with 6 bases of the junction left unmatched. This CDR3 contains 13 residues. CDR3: CASSLSGGATQYF. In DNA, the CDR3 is TGTGCCAGCAGCCTTAGCGGGGGCGCGACCCAGTACTTC.

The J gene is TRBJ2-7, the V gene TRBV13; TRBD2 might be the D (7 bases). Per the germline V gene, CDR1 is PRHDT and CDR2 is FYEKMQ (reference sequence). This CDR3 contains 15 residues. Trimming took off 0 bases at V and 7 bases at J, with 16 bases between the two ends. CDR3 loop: CASSLGPGGPSEQYF. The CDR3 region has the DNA TGTGCCAGCAGCTTAGGTCCGGGGGGCCCCTCTGAGCAGTACTTC.

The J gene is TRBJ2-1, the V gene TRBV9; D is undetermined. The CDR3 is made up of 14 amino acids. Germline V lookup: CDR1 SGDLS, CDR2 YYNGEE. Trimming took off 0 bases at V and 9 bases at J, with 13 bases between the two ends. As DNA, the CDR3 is TGTGCCAGCAGCGTAGGGGTAGGGCCAGGTGAGCAGTTCTTC. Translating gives CASSVGVGPGEQFF.

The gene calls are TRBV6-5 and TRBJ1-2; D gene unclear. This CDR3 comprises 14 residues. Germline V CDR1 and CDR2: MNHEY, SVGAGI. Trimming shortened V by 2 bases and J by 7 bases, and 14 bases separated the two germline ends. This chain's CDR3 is CASSYREWLGGYTF. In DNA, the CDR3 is TGTGCCAGCAGTTACAGGGAATGGTTAGGTGGCTACACCTTC.

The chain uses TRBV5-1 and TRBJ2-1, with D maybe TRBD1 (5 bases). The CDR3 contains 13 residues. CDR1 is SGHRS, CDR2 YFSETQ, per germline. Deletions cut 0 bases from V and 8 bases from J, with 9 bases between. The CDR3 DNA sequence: TGCGCCAGCAGCTTGGCCTGGGGCGATGAGCAGTTCTTC. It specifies CASSLAWGDEQFF.

CDR3 DNA: TGCAGCGTCAGAGGGGAGTCCTACGAGCAGTACTTC. This encodes CSVRGESYEQYF. The gene calls are TRBV29-1 and TRBJ2-7; D is tentatively TRBD1 or TRBD2 (5 bases each). The CDR3 totals 12 residues. The V and J ends lost 6 bases and 1 base respectively, with 10 bases between them. CDR1 SQVTM and CDR2 ANQGSEA come from the germline V gene.

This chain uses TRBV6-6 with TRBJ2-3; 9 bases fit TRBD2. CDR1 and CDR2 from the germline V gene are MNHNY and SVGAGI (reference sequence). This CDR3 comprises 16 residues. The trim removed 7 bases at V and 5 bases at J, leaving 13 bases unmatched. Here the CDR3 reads CASTEGASGTVDTQYF. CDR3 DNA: TGTGCCAGCACCGAAGGGGCTAGCGGGACGGTAGATACGCAGTATTTT.

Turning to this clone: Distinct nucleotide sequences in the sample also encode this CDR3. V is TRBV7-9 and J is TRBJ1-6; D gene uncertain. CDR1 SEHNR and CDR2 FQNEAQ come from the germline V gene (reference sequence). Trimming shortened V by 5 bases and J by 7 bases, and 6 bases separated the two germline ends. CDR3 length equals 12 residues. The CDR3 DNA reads TGTGCCAGCAGCCCTTTAAATTCACCCCTCCACTTT. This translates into CASSPLNSPLHF.

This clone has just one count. CDR3 in DNA: TGCGCCAGCAGCTTGTACCCGGATGGAGAGCAGTACTTC. It codes for CASSLYPDGEQYF. The V gene is TRBV5-1, the J gene TRBJ2-7; D not certain. Germline V lookup: CDR1 SGHRS, CDR2 YFSETQ. CDR3 length: 13 amino acids. V was shortened by 1 base and J by 7 bases, with 12 bases between the two germline ends.

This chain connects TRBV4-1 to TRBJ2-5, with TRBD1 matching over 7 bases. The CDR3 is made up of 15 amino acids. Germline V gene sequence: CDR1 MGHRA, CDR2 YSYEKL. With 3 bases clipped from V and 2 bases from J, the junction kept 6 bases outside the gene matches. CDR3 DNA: TGCGCCAGCAGCCACCGACAGGGCTCACAAGAGACCCAGTACTTC. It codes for CASSHRQGSQETQYF.

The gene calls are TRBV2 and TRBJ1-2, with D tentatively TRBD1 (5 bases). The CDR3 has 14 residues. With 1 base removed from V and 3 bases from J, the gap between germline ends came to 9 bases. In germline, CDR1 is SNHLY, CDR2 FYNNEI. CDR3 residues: CASSEGGEDYGYTF. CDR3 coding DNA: TGTGCCAGCAGTGAAGGGGGGGAGGACTATGGCTACACCTTC. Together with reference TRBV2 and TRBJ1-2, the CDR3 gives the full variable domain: EPEVTQTPSHQVTQMGQEVILRCVPISNHLYFYWYRQILGQKVEFLVSFYNNEISEKSEIFDDQFSVERPDGSNFTLKIRSTKLEDSAMYFCASSEGGEDYGYTFGSGTRLTVV.

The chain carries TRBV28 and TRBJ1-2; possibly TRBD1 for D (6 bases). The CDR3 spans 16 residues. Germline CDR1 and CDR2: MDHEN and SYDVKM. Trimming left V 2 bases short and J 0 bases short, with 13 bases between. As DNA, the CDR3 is TGTGCCAGCAGTTTAACTCTTCGGACAGCTAACTATGGCTACACCTTC. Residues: CASSLTLRTANYGYTF.

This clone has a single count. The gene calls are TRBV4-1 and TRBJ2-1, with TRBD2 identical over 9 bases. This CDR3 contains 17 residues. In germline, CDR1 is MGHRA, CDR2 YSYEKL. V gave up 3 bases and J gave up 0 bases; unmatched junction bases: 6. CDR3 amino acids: CASSHGLAGSSYNEQFF. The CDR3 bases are TGCGCCAGCAGCCATGGTCTAGCGGGGAGCTCCTACAATGAGCAGTTCTTC.